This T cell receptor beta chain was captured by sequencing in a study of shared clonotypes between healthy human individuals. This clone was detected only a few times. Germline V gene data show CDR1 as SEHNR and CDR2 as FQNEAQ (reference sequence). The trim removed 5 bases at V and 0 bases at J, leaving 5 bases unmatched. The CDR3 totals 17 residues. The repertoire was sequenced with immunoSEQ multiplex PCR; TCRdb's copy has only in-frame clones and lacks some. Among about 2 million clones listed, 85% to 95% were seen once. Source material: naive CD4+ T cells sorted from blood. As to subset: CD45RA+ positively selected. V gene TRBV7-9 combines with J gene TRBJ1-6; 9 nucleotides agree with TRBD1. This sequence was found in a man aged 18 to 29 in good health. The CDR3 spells CASSGTGMSSYNSPLHF. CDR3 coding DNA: TGTGCCAGCAGCGGGACAGGGATGAGCTCCTATAATTCACCCCTCCACTTT.